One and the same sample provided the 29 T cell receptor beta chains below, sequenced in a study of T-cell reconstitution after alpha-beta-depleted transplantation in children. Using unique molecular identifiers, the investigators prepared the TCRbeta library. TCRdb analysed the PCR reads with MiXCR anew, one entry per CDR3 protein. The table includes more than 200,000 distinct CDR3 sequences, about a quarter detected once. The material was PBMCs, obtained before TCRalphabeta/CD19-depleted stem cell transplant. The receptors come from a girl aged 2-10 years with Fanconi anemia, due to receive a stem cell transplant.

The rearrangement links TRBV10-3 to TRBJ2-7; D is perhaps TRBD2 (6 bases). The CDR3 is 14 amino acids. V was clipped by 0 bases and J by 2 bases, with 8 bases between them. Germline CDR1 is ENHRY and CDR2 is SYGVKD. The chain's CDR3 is CAISESGGPYEQYF. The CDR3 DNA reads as TGTGCCATCAGTGAGTCCGGGGGACCCTACGAGCAGTACTTC.

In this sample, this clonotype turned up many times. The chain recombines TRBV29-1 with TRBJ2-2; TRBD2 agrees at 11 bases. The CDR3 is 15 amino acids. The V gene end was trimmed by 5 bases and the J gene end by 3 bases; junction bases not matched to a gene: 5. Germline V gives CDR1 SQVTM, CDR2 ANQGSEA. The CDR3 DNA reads TGCAGCGTTCGGACTAGCGGGCTCGACACCGGGGAGCTGTTTTTT. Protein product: CSVRTSGLDTGELFF.

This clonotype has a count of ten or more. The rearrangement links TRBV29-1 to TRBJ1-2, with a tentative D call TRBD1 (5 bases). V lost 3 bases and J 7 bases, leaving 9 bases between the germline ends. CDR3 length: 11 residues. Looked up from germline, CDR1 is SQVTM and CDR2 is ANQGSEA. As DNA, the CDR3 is TGCAGCGTTGATGAGGGGTTTGGCTACACCTTC. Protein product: CSVDEGFGYTF. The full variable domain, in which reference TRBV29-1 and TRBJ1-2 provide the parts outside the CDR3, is SAVISQKPSRDICQRGTSLTIQCQVDSQVTMMFWYRQQPGQSLTLIATANQGSEATYESGFVIDKFPISRPNLTFSTLTVSNMSPEDSSIYLCSVDEGFGYTFGSGTRLTVV.

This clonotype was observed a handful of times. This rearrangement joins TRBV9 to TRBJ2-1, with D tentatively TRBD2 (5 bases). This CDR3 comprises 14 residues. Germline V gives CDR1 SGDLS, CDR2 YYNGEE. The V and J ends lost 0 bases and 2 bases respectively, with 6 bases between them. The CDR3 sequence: CASSVGAAYNEQFF. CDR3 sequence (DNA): TGTGCCAGCAGCGTAGGAGCGGCCTACAATGAGCAGTTCTTC. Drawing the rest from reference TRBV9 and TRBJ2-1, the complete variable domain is DSGVTQTPKHLITATGQRVTLRCSPRSGDLSVYWYQQSLDQGLQFLIQYYNGEERAKGNILERFSAQQFPDLHSELNLSSLELGDSALYFCASSVGAAYNEQFFGPGTRLTVL.

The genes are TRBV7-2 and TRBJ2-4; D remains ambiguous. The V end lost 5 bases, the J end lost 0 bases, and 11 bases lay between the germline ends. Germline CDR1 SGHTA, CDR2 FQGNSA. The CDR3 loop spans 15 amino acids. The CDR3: CASSGTVLAKNIQYF. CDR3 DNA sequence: TGTGCCAGCAGCGGAACAGTTCTAGCCAAAAACATTCAGTACTTC.

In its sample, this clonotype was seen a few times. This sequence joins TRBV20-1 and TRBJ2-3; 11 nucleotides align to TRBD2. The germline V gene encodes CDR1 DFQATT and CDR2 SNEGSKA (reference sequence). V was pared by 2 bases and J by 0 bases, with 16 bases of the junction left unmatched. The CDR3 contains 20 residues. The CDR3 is CSARTHRLAGGPSSTDTQYF. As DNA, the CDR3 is TGCAGTGCTAGAACTCACCGTCTAGCGGGAGGACCTTCTAGCACAGATACGCAGTATTTT.

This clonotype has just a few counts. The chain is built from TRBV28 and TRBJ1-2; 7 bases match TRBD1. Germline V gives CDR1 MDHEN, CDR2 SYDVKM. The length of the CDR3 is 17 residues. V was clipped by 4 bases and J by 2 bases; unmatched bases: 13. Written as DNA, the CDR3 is TGTGCCAGCAGTTCCCAACAGGGGCTCACCTTGAACTATGGCTACACCTTC. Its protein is CASSSQQGLTLNYGYTF.

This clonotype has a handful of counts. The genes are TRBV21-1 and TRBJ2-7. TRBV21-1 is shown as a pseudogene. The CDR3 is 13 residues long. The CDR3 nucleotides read TGTGCCAGCAGCAAACCGGGGCCCTACGAGCAGTACTTC. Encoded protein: CASSKPGPYEQYF.

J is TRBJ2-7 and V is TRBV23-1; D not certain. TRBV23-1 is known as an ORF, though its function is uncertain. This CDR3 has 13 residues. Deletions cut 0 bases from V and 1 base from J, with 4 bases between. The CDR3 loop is CASSQSVSYEQYF. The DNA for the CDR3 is TGCGCCAGCAGTCAATCGGTTTCCTACGAGCAGTACTTC.

In nucleotides, the CDR3 is TGCGCCAGCAGCGAGACAGGGGGAATCAATTCACCCCTCCACTTT. This codes for CASSETGGINSPLHF. The chain joins TRBV5-1 to TRBJ1-6; 9 nucleotides match TRBD1. CDR1 and CDR2 (germline): SGHRS, YFSETQ. The CDR3 spans 15 residues. Germline trimming cut 4 bases from V and 7 bases from J; bases unmatched to any gene: 6.

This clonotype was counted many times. The DNA of the CDR3 is TGTGCCAGCAGCTCTAATTTAGGCTACACCTTC. The encoded protein is CASSSNLGYTF. J is TRBJ1-2 and V is TRBV7-9; no clear D. The CDR3 is 11 residues long. Trimming left V 4 bases short and J 8 bases short, with 8 bases between. Germline V gene data show CDR1 as SEHNR and CDR2 as FQNEAQ (reference sequence).

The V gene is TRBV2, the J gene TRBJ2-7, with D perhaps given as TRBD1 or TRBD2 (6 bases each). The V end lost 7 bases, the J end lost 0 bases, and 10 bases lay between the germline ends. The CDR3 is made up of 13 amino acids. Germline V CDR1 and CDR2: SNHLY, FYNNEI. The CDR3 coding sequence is TGTGCCAGCAAGGGGGGAAGCTCCTACGAGCAGTACTTC. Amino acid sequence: CASKGGSSYEQYF.

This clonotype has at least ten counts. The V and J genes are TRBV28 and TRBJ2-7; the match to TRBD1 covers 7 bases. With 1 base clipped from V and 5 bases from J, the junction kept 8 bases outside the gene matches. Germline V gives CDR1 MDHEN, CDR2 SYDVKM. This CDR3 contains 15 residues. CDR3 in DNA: TGTGCCAGCAGTTTATATAAGGGACAGAAGAACGAGCAGTACTTC. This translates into CASSLYKGQKNEQYF.

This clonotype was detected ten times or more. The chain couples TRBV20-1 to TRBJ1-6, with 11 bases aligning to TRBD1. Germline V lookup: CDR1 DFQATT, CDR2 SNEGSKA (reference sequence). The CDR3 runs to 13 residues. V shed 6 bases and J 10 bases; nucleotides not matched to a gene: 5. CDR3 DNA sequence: TGCAGTGCGGAGGACAGGGGGCAATCACCCCTCCACTTT. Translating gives CSAEDRGQSPLHF.

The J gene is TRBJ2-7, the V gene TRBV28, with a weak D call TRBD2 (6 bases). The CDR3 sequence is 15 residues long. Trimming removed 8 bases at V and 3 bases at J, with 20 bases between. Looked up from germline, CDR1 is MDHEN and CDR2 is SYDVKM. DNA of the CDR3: TGTGCCAGCTCCGGGGACTTCGTGGGACGCTACGAGCAGTACTTC. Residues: CASSGDFVGRYEQYF.

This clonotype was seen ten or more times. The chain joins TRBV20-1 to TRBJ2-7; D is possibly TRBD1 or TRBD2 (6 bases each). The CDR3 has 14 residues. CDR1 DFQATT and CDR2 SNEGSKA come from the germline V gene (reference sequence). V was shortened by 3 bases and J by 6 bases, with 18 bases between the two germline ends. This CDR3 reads CSASLIRGGSEQYF. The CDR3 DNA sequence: TGCAGTGCTAGTCTCATCAGGGGAGGCTCCGAGCAGTACTTC.

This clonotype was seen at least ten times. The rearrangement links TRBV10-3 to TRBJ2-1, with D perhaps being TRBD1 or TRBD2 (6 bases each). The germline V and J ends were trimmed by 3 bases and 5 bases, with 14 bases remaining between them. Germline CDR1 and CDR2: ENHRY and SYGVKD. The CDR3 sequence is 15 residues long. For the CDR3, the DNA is TGTGCCATCAGTGATGGGGGGCCTAATCACAATGAGCAGTTCTTC. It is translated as CAISDGGPNHNEQFF.

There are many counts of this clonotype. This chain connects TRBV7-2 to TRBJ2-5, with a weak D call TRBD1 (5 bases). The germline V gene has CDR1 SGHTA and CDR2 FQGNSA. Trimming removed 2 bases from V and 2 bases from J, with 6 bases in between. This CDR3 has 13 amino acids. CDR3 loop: CASSLNRQETQYF. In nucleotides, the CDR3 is TGTGCCAGCAGCTTAAACAGGCAAGAGACCCAGTACTTC. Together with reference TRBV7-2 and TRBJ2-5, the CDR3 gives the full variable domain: GAGVSQSPSNKVTEKGKDVELRCDPISGHTALYWYRQSLGQGLEFLIYFQGNSAPDKSGLPSDRFSAERTGGSVSTLTIQRTQQEDSAVYLCASSLNRQETQYFGPGTRLLVL.

This chain's CDR3 is CASSLVGQVTQYF. The CDR3 bases are TGTGCCAGCAGCCTCGTGGGACAGGTGACCCAGTACTTC. V gene TRBV12-3 or TRBV12-4 combines with J gene TRBJ2-5, with TRBD1 matching 8 bases. V dropped 6 bases and J dropped 7; count of bases not matched to a gene: 7. This CDR3 spans 13 amino acids.

The CDR3 DNA reads TGCGCCAGCAGTACAGGGGGCGCGGAGTCAGATACGCAGTATTTT. Protein product: CASSTGGAESDTQYF. The chain combines TRBV5-1 with TRBJ2-3; 9 positions match TRBD1. The CDR3 runs 15 residues. Germline lookup yields CDR1 SGHRS and CDR2 YFSETQ. With V trimmed by 5 bases and J by 4 bases, 8 bases remained unmatched.

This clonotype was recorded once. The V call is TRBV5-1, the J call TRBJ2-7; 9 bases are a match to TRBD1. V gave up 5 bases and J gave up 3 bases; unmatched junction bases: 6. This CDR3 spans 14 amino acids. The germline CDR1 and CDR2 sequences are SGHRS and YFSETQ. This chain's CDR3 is CASSAGTGLYEQYF. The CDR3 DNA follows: TGCGCCAGCAGTGCCGGGACAGGGCTCTACGAGCAGTACTTC.

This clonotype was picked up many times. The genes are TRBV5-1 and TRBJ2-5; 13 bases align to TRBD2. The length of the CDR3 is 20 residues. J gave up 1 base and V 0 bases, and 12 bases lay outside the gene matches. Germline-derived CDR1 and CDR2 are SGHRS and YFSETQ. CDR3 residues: CASSLGLTSGRRVLQETQYF. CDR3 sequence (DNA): TGCGCCAGCAGCTTGGGCCTGACTAGCGGGAGGCGAGTGCTCCAAGAGACCCAGTACTTC.

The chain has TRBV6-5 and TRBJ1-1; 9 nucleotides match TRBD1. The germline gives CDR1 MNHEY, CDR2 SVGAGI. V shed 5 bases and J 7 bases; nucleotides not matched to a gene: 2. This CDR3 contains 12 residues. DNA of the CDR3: TGTGCCAGCAGTCGGGACAGGGATGAAGCTTTCTTT. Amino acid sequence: CASSRDRDEAFF.

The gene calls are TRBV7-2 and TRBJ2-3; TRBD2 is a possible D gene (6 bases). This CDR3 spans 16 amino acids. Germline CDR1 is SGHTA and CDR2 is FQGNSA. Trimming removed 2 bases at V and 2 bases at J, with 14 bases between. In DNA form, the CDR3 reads TGTGCCAGCAGCTTAAGGCGCCAGGGACTCACAGATACGCAGTATTTT. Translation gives CASSLRRQGLTDTQYF.

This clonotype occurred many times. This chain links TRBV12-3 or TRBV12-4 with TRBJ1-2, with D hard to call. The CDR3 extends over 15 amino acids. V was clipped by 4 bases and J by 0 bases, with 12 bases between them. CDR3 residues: CASSYHGVANYGYTF. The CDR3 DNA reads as TGTGCCAGCAGTTATCATGGGGTAGCTAACTATGGCTACACCTTC.

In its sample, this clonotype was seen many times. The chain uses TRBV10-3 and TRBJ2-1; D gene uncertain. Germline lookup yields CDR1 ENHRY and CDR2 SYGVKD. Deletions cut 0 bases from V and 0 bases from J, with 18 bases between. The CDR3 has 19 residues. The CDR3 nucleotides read TGTGCCATCAGTGAGTCAGGCGGTGGAGAACAAAACTCCTACAATGAGCAGTTCTTC. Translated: CAISESGGGEQNSYNEQFF.

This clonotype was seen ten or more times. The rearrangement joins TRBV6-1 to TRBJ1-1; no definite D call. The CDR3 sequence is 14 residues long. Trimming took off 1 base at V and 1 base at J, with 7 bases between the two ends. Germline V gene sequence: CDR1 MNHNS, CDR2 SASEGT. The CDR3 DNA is TGTGCCAGCAGTGAAGTCGGGCAGAACACTGAAGCTTTCTTT. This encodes CASSEVGQNTEAFF.

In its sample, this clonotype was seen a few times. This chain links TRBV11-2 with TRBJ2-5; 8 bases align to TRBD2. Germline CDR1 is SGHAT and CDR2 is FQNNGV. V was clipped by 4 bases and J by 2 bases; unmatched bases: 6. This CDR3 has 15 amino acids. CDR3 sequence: CASSSSGGPQETQYF. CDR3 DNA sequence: TGTGCCAGCAGCTCAAGCGGGGGCCCACAAGAGACCCAGTACTTC.

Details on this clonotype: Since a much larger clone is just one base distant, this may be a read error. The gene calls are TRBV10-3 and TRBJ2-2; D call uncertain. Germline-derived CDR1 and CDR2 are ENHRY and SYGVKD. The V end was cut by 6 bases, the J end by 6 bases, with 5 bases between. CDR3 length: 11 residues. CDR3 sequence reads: CAIRAAGELFF. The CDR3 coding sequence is TGTGCCATCAGGGCGGCCGGGGAGCTGTTTTTT.